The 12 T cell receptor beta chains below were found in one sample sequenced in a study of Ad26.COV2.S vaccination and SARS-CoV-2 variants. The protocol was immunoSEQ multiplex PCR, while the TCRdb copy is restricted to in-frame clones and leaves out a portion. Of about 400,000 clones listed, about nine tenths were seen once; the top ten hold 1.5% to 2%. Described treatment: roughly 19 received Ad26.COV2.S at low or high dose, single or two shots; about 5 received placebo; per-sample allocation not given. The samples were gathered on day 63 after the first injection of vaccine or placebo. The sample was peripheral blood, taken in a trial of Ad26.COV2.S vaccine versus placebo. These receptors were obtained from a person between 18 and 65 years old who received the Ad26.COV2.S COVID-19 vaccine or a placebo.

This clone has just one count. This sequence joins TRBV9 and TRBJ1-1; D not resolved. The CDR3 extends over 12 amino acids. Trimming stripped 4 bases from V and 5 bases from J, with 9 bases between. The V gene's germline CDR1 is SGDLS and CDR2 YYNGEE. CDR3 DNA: TGTGCCAGCAGCCCACTTGGGACTGAAGCTTTCTTT. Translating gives CASSPLGTEAFF.

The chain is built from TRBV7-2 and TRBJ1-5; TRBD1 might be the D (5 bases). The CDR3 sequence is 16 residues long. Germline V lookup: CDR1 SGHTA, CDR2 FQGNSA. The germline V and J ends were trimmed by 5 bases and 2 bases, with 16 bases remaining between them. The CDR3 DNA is TGTGCCAGCAGCCCCCCGTCGGGAGGGGGCAATCAGCCCCAGCATTTT. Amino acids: CASSPPSGGGNQPQHF.

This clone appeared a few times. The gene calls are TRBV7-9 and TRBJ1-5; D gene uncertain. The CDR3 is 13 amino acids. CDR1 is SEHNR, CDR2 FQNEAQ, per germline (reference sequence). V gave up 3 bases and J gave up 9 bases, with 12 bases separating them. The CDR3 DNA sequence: TGTGCCAGCAGCTTGAACAGTGATATGCCCCAGCATTTT. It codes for CASSLNSDMPQHF.

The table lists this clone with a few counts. The CDR3 region is CASSYSSTGELFF. CDR3 bases: TGTGCCAGCAGTTACTCGTCCACCGGGGAGCTGTTTTTT. This chain connects TRBV6-5 to TRBJ2-2, with D hard to call. The V gene lost 0 bases and the J gene lost 4 bases, with 3 bases spanning the gap. From germline, CDR1 is MNHEY and CDR2 SVGAGI. This CDR3 has 13 residues.

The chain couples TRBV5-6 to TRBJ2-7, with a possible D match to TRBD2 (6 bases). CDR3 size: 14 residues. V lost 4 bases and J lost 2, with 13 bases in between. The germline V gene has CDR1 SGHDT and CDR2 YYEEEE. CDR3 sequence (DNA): TGTGCCAGCAGCCGAGGGTCGGGGGCCTACGAGCAGTACTTC. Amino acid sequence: CASSRGSGAYEQYF.

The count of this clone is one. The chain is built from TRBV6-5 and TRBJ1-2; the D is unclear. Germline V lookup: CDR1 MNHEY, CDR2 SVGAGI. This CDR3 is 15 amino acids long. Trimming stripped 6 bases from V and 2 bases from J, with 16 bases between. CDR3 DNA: TGTGCCAGCAGCCTAGGACCAACTCCAAACTATGGCTACACCTTC. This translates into CASSLGPTPNYGYTF.

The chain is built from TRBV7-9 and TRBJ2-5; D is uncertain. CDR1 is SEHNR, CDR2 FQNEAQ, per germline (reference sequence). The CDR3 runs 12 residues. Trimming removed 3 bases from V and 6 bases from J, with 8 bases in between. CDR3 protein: CASSFLEQTQYF. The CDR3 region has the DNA TGTGCCAGCAGCTTTCTTGAGCAGACCCAGTACTTC.

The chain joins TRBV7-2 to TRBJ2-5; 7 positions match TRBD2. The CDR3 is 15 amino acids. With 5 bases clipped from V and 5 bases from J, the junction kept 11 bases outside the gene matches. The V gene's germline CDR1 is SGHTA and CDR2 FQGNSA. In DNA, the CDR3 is TGTGCCAGCAGCGTATCGGGGGGTGGTGTGGAGACCCAGTACTTC. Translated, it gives CASSVSGGGVETQYF.

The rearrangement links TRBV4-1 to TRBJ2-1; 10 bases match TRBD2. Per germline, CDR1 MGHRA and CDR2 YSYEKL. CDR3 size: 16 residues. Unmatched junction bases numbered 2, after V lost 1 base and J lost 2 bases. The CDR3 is CASSQASGGAYNEQFF. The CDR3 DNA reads TGCGCCAGCAGCCAAGCCAGCGGGGGGGCCTACAATGAGCAGTTCTTC.

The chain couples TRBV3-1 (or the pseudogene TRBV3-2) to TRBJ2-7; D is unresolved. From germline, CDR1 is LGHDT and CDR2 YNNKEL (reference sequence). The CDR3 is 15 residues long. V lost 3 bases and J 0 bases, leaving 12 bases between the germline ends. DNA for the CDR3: TGTGCCAGCAGCCAGGACGTGAGGAGCTCCTACGAGCAGTACTTC. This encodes CASSQDVRSSYEQYF.

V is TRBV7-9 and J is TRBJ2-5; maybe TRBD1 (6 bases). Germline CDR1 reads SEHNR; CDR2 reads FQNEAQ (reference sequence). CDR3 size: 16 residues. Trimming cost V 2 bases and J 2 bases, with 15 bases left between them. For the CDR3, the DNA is TGTGCCAGCAGCTTATCCCCTTTGACAGGACAAGAGACCCAGTACTTC. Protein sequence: CASSLSPLTGQETQYF.

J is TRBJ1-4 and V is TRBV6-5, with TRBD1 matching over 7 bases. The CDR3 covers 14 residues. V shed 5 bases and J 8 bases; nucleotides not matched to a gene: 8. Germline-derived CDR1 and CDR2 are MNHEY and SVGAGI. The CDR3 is CASSLQGRGEKLFF. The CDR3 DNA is TGTGCCAGCAGTCTACAGGGGAGGGGCGAAAAACTGTTTTTT.